This T cell receptor beta chain was sequenced during a study of molecular identifiers for immune sequencing clone quantification. Concerning this clonotype itself: A read error may produce the germline difference seen at one junction end.

TCRdb passed the PCR reads through MiXCR, listing each CDR3 protein once. This table holds nearly 55,000 distinct CDR3 sequences, about a third found once. Germline CDR1 and CDR2: LGHNA and YSLEER. The CDR3 consists of 16 residues. This receptor was taken from a human donor in good health. Some libraries in this study had Jurkat cell RNA spiked in. The chain couples TRBV4-3 to TRBJ2-1; tentatively, D is TRBD1 (5 bases). What was sequenced was naive CD8+ T cells from blood, with Jurkat cell RNA spiked in. Indicated subset: FACS-sorted CD8+CD4-CCR7+CD45RA+ naive T cells. This CDR3 reads CASSPSWGSSYSEQFF. The CDR3 coding sequence is TGCGCCAGCAGCCCGAGCTGGGGCAGCTCCTACAGTGAGCAGTTCTTC.